The clone carrying this TCR beta chain has more than one count but fewer than ten. The sample comes from a study of blood T cells in healthy people across ages. Overall study: Template switching picked up about one barcoded beta molecule for each two T cells.

The CDR3 contains 16 residues. V was trimmed by 6 bases and J by 3 bases, leaving 20 bases between them. Alongside a J-beta primer mix, a sample-barcoded 5' primer served in a second PCR lasting roughly 6 to 11 cycles. TCRdb redid the calling of the 5' RACE reads with MiXCR, one entry per CDR3 protein. The data show 1.5 million or so distinct CDR3 sequences, with roughly 40% seen just once and around 8% held by the top ten. The chain couples TRBV12-3 or TRBV12-4 to TRBJ2-5; D tentatively fits TRBD1 or TRBD2 (5 bases each). The sequenced material came from blood. The source of this sequence is a woman aged 18-35 years in good health. The CDR3: CASSATGGTVEETQYF. The CDR3 bases are TGTGCCAGCAGCGCCACTGGGGGAACAGTTGAAGAGACCCAGTACTTC.